The next 25 T cell receptor beta chains were all read from a single sample in a study of blood T cell repertoires in COVID-19. Sequenced by immunoSEQ multiplex PCR; TCRdb stores in-frame clones only, minus some. The profile shows about 60,000 clones, just under 85% of them singletons. Material for sequencing was peripheral blood. Receptors were obtained from a man in his 60s with acute or convalescent COVID-19.

This chain joins TRBV30 and TRBJ1-5; D uncertain. This CDR3 has 12 amino acids. CDR1 GTSNPN and CDR2 SVGIG come from the germline V gene (reference sequence). V was clipped by 2 bases and J by 9 bases, with 11 bases between them. Here the CDR3 reads CAWSRTSGPQHF. In DNA form, the CDR3 reads TGTGCCTGGAGTCGCACCTCGGGGCCCCAGCATTTT. The full variable domain, with the rest looked up from reference TRBV30 and TRBJ1-5, is SQTIHQWPATLVQPVGSPLSLECTVEGTSNPNLYWYRQAAGRGLQLLFYSVGIGQISSEVPQNLSASRPQDRQFILSSKKLLLSDSGFYLCAWSRTSGPQHFGDGTRLSIL.

The chain links TRBV5-1 to TRBJ2-3; D unclear. Germline assignment: CDR1 SGHRS and CDR2 YFSETQ. This CDR3 is built from 14 residues. Trimming took off 0 bases at V and 3 bases at J, with 8 bases between the two ends. The CDR3 nucleotides are TGCGCCAGCAGCTTGGCCAGTAATACAGATACGCAGTATTTT. Protein: CASSLASNTDTQYF.

The gene calls are TRBV19 and TRBJ2-1; D is uncertain. In germline, CDR1 is LNHDA, CDR2 SQIVND (reference sequence). This CDR3 region has 13 residues. The V and J ends lost 5 bases and 3 bases respectively, with 8 bases between them. The DNA for the CDR3 is TGTGCCAGTAGTTCCACAGTCTACAATGAGCAGTTCTTC. Protein sequence: CASSSTVYNEQFF.

The chain combines TRBV24-1 with TRBJ1-4; TRBD1 aligns across 7 bases. The CDR3 has 14 amino acids. The junction had 6 bases not matched to a gene; V was cut back by 6 bases and J by 6 bases. CDR1 is KGHDR, CDR2 SFDVKD, per germline. The CDR3 DNA is TGTGCCACCAGTCAGGGGGGCTTTGATGAAAAACTGTTTTTT. Translation: CATSQGGFDEKLFF.

V usage is TRBV10-3 and J usage is TRBJ2-7, with a weak D call TRBD1 (5 bases). V shed 4 bases and J shed 5 bases, with 18 bases lying between them. CDR1 is ENHRY and CDR2 is SYGVKD in the germline V gene. CDR3 length: 15 amino acids. The CDR3 coding sequence is TGTGCCATCAGTGGCAGGGCCCGGGTGGGGAACGAGCAGTACTTC. It translates to CAISGRARVGNEQYF.

The rearrangement joins TRBV7-9 to TRBJ2-2; 8 bases are a match to TRBD1. J lost 4 bases, V lost 2 bases, and 3 bases had no gene match. Germline V gene sequence: CDR1 SEHNR, CDR2 FQNEAQ (reference sequence). The CDR3 is 15 residues long. CDR3 in DNA: TGTGCCAGCAGCTTAATCAGGGGGCTCACCGGGGAGCTGTTTTTT. Translation gives CASSLIRGLTGELFF.

This rearrangement joins TRBV7-9 to TRBJ1-1; D might be TRBD1 (6 bases). Trimming pared 1 base from V and 6 bases from J, leaving 9 bases between. Germline V gene data show CDR1 as SEHNR and CDR2 as FQNEAQ (reference sequence). This CDR3 is 13 amino acids long. In nucleotides, the CDR3 is TGTGCCAGCAGCTTAGAAGGGGGGGCTGAAGCTTTCTTT. Its protein product is CASSLEGGAEAFF.

The chain employs TRBV5-1 and TRBJ1-1; D is unresolved. Trimming removed 4 bases from V and 4 bases from J, with 14 bases in between. Germline V lookup: CDR1 SGHRS, CDR2 YFSETQ. The CDR3 consists of 14 residues. CDR3 residues: CASSIEWRSTEAFF. The CDR3 DNA is TGCGCCAGCAGCATAGAATGGAGGAGCACTGAAGCTTTCTTT.

This chain uses TRBV12-5 with TRBJ2-1, with 8 bases that match TRBD1. The CDR3 contains 15 residues. CDR1 and CDR2 from the germline V gene are LGHNT and FRNRAP. Trimming cost V 5 bases and J 6 bases; bases outside gene matches: 9. The CDR3: CASGPTGQVINEQFF. CDR3 coding DNA: TGTGCTAGTGGTCCCACGGGACAGGTAATCAATGAGCAGTTCTTC. The full variable domain, completed using reference TRBV12-5 and TRBJ2-1, is DARVTQTPRHKVTEMGQEVTMRCQPILGHNTVFWYRQTMMQGLELLAYFRNRAPLDDSGMPKDRFSAEMPDATLATLKIQPSEPRDSAVYFCASGPTGQVINEQFFGPGTRLTVL.

The chain joins TRBV9 to TRBJ1-3; D perhaps matches TRBD1 (5 bases). This CDR3 has 18 residues. Germline V CDR1 and CDR2: SGDLS, YYNGEE. Trimming removed 0 bases at V and 1 base at J, with 17 bases between. This chain's CDR3 is CASSVEGTGTPSGNTIYF. The CDR3 nucleotides are TGTGCCAGCAGCGTAGAAGGAACAGGTACCCCTTCTGGAAACACCATATATTTT.

The rearrangement uses TRBV19 and TRBJ1-2, with TRBD1 identical over 7 bases. J was trimmed by 4 bases and V by 8 bases; bases with no gene match: 7. The CDR3 has 13 residues. Germline CDR1 reads LNHDA; CDR2 reads SQIVND (reference sequence). The CDR3 loop reads CASVSGTAYGYTF. CDR3 sequence (DNA): TGTGCCAGTGTTTCCGGGACAGCCTATGGCTACACCTTC.

The rearrangement links TRBV7-9 to TRBJ1-1; D is unresolved. This CDR3 contains 11 residues. Germline V gene data show CDR1 as SEHNR and CDR2 as FQNEAQ (reference sequence). Between the trimmed V and J ends, which lost 6 bases and 3 bases, there was a span of 5 bases. The CDR3 protein is CASRVDTEAFF. The CDR3 coding sequence is TGTGCCAGCAGGGTAGACACTGAAGCTTTCTTT.

The rearrangement uses TRBV9 and TRBJ1-1, with D perhaps matching TRBD1 (6 bases). This CDR3 has 13 amino acids. Germline V gene lookup returns CDR1 SGDLS and CDR2 YYNGEE. V lost 3 bases and J 7 bases, leaving 13 bases between the germline ends. DNA for the CDR3: TGTGCCAGCAGCGCCCTACAGGGAATTGAAGCTTTCTTT. Its protein product is CASSALQGIEAFF.

The rearrangement links TRBV7-2 to TRBJ1-2; D is uncertain. CDR1 and CDR2 (germline): SGHTA, FQGNSA. The CDR3 runs 16 residues. Trimming left V 3 bases short and J 0 bases short, with 14 bases between. CDR3 in amino acids: CASSLDLRQTNYGYTF. The CDR3 nucleotides read TGTGCCAGCAGCTTGGATCTGAGACAAACTAACTATGGCTACACCTTC.

The chain couples TRBV5-1 to TRBJ2-2, with TRBD1 as a possible D gene (5 bases). Germline V gives CDR1 SGHRS, CDR2 YFSETQ. CDR3 length: 14 residues. The ends were cut back, 3 bases at V and 3 bases at J, with 9 bases in the middle. Here the CDR3 reads CASSSQGHTGELFF. The CDR3 DNA follows: TGCGCCAGCAGCTCCCAGGGCCACACCGGGGAGCTGTTTTTT.

V is TRBV15 and J is TRBJ2-1; D might be TRBD1 (6 bases). Between the trimmed V and J ends, which lost 7 bases and 9 bases, there was a span of 16 bases. The CDR3 consists of 13 residues. Germline CDR1 and CDR2: LNHNV and YYDKDF (reference sequence). The CDR3 protein is CATIDRDIGEQFF. Written as DNA, the CDR3 is TGTGCCACCATCGATAGGGACATTGGTGAGCAGTTCTTC.

The V gene is TRBV11-1, the J gene TRBJ2-1; possible D gene TRBD1, 5 bases. The CDR3 is 13 amino acids. V was cut by 0 bases and J by 10 bases, with 10 bases left in between. Germline V gene sequence: CDR1 SGHAT, CDR2 FQDESV (reference sequence). CDR3 amino acids: CASSLAGVWEQFF. The DNA of the CDR3 is TGTGCCAGCAGCTTAGCAGGGGTCTGGGAGCAGTTCTTC.

The CDR3, as DNA: TGTGCCAGCAGTTTTCCGGGGGAGACCCAGTACTTC. As protein: CASSFPGETQYF. V usage is TRBV12-3 or TRBV12-4 and J usage is TRBJ2-5; a weak D match, TRBD2 (5 bases). The CDR3 covers 12 residues. The V end was cut by 3 bases, the J end by 5 bases, with 7 bases between.

The chain couples TRBV7-8 to TRBJ2-3; perhaps TRBD2 as D (6 bases). The V and J ends lost 1 base and 5 bases respectively, with 10 bases between them. The CDR3 contains 14 residues. CDR1 is SGHVS and CDR2 is FQNEAQ in the germline V gene. The CDR3 DNA is TGTGCCAGCAGCTTAGGCGGGGCTGGAGATACGCAGTATTTT. Protein: CASSLGGAGDTQYF. Drawing the rest from reference TRBV7-8 and TRBJ2-3, the complete variable domain is GAGVSQSPRYKVAKRGQDVALRCDPISGHVSLFWYQQALGQGPEFLTYFQNEAQLDKSGLPSDRFFAERPEGSVSTLKIQRTQQEDSAVYLCASSLGGAGDTQYFGPGTRLTVL.

This clone has just one count. The CDR3 DNA reads as TGTGCCAGCAGTACAGACGGAAACACCATATATTTT. Translating gives CASSTDGNTIYF. The rearrangement uses TRBV6-5 and TRBJ1-3; D gene ambiguous. The CDR3 is 12 residues long. Germline CDR1 is MNHEY and CDR2 is SVGAGI. With 5 bases removed from V and 4 bases from J, the gap between germline ends came to 6 bases.

The CDR3 DNA is TGTGCCAGCTCACCAGAGGGGGCGCTGGGTGAAGCTTTCTTT. Protein: CASSPEGALGEAFF. The chain links TRBV18 to TRBJ1-1, with 7 nucleotides matching TRBD1. CDR3 size: 14 residues. Germline CDR1 reads KGHSH; CDR2 reads LQKENI. The trim removed 2 bases at V and 7 bases at J, leaving 7 bases unmatched.

The CDR3 spells CASSEDRPYSNQPQHF. Here the CDR3 DNA reads TGTGCCAGCAGTGAGGACAGACCGTATAGCAATCAGCCCCAGCATTTT. This chain uses TRBV6-1 with TRBJ1-5, with D possibly being TRBD1 (6 bases). Trimming took off 3 bases at V and 0 bases at J, with 12 bases between the two ends. The CDR3 has 16 residues. Germline lookup yields CDR1 MNHNS and CDR2 SASEGT.

This clone has more than one count but fewer than ten. This chain connects TRBV5-1 to TRBJ2-1; D perhaps matches TRBD2 (5 bases). The CDR3 covers 15 residues. The V end was cut by 2 bases, the J end by 7 bases, with 16 bases between. The germline CDR1 and CDR2 sequences are SGHRS and YFSETQ. For the CDR3, the DNA is TGCGCCAGCAGCTTCAGCGGTAGTCCTGGGAATGAGCAGTTCTTC. Translation gives CASSFSGSPGNEQFF.

The chain is built from TRBV6-5 and TRBJ1-3; 11 bases are shared with TRBD1. CDR3 length equals 15 residues. Germline CDR1 and CDR2: MNHEY and SVGAGI. Trimming took 6 bases from V and 4 from J; bases not matched to a gene: 5. Here the CDR3 reads CASSRDRGGGNTIYF. As DNA, the CDR3 is TGTGCCAGCAGCCGGGACAGGGGGGGCGGAAACACCATATATTTT.

This clone was observed a handful of times. The chain links TRBV19 to TRBJ1-6; D perhaps matches TRBD1 (6 bases). The ends were cut back, 9 bases at V and 13 bases at J, with 25 bases in the middle. CDR1 and CDR2 (germline): LNHDA, SQIVND (reference sequence). The CDR3 has 15 amino acids. In DNA, the CDR3 is TGTGCCAGCGCAGACAGGCGCCGTCCCGGGTTGCCCCTCCACTTT. It codes for CASADRRRPGLPLHF.